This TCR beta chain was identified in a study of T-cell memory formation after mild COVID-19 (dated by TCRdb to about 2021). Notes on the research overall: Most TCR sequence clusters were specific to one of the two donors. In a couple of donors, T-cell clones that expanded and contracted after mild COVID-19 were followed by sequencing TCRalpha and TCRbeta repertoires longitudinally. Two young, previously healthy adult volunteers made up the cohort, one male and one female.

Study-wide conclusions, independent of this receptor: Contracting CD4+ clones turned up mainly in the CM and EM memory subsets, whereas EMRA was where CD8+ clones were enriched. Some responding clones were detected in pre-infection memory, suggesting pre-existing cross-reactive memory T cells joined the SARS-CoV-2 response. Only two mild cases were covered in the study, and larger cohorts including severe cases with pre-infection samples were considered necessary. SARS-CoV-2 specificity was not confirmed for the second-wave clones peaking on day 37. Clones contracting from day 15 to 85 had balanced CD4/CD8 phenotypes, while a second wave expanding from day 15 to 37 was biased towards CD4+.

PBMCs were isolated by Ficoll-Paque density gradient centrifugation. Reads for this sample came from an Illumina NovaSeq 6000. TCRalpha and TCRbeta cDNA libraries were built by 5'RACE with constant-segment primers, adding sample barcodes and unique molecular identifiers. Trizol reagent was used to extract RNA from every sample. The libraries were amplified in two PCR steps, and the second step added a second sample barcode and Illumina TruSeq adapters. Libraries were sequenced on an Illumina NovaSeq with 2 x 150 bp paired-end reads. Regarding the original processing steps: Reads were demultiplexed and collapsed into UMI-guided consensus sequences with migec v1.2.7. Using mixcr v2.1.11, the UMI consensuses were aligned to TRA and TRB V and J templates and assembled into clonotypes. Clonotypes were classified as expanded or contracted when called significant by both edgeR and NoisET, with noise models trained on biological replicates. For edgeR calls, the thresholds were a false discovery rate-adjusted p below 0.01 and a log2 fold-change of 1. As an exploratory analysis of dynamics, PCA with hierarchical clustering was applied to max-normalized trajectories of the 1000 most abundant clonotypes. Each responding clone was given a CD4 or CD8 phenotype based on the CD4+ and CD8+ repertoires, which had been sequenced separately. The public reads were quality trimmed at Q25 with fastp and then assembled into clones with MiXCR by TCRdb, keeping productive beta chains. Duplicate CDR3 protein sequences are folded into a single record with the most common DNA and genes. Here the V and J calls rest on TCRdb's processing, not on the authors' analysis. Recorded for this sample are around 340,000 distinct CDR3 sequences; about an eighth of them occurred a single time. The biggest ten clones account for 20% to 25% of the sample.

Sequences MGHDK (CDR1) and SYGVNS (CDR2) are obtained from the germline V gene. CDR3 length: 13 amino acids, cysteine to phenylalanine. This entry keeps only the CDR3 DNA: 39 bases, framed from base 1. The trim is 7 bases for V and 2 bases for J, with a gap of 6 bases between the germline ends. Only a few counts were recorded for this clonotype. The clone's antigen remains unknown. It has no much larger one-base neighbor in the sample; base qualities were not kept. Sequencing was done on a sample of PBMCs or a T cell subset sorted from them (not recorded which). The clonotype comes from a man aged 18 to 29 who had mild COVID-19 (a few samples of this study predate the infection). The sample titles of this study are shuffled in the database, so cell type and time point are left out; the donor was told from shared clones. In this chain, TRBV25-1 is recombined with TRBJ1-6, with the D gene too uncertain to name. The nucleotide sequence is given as TGTGCCAGCACGCCAGCCTATAATTCACCCCTCCACTTT. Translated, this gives CASTPAYNSPLHF.